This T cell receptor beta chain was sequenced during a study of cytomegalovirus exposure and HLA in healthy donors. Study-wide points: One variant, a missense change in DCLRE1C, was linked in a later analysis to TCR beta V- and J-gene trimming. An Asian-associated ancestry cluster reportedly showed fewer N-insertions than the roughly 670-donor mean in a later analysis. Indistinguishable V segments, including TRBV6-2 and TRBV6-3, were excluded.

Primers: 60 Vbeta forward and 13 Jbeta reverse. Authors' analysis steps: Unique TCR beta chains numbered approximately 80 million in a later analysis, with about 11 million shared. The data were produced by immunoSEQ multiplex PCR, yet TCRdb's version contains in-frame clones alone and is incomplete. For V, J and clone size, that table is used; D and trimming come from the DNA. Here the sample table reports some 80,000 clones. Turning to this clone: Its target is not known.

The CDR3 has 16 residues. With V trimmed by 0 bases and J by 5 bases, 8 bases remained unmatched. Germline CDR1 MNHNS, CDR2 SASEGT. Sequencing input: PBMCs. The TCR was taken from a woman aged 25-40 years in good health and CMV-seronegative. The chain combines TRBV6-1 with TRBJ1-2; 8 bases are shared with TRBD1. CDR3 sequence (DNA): TGTGCCAGCAGTGAAGCGCTTACAGGGGGTCGGTATGGCTACACCTTC. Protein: CASSEALTGGRYGYTF.